This section outlines one TCR beta chain sequence together with its context. Its antigen is not identified. This sample was included in a study of T-cell reconstitution after alpha-beta-depleted transplantation in children. The study, taken as a whole, reports: Several hundred graft clones that had expanded were reportedly the source of alpha-beta T cells about two months after transplant. The high TCRbeta diversity at day 60 in some patients came from surviving recipient T cells and thymic progenitors. Newly produced T cells mostly provided counts and TCRbeta diversity after one year, as hyperexpanded clones declined.

Unique molecular identifiers were used to barcode this TCRbeta library. TCRdb used MiXCR to reprocess the PCR reads, holding one entry per CDR3 protein. The sample includes about 580,000 distinct CDR3 sequences, over 25% of them seen just once. V gave up 6 bases and J gave up 4 bases; unmatched junction bases: 8. Germline lookup yields CDR1 DFQATT and CDR2 SNEGSKA (reference sequence). The CDR3 spans 14 residues. The receptor was isolated from a boy under two years old with Wiskott-Aldrich syndrome, due to receive a stem cell transplant. The chain couples TRBV20-1 to TRBJ2-1; 8 bases are a match to TRBD2. The sample was PBMCs, taken before TCRalphabeta/CD19-depleted stem cell transplant. The CDR3 here is CSALAGKSYNEQFF. The CDR3 bases are TGCAGTGCGTTAGCGGGGAAATCTTACAATGAGCAGTTCTTC.